This T cell receptor beta chain derives from a study of blood T cell repertoires in COVID-19. At the level of the study: The origin of the acute and convalescent COVID-19 samples was the United States, Italy and Spain.

This clone was found a few times. Only in-frame clones appear in the TCRdb table, and some are missing; sequencing was by immunoSEQ multiplex PCR. The table includes under 200,000 clones, around 77% detected once. J gave up 5 bases and V 1 base, and 4 bases lay outside the gene matches. The V gene's germline CDR1 is SGHAT and CDR2 FQDESV (reference sequence). The CDR3 contains 15 residues. V gene TRBV11-1 combines with J gene TRBJ1-4, with 7 bases lining up with TRBD1. The sequence was collected from a man aged 70 or older with active or convalescent COVID-19. Sequenced: peripheral blood. This chain's CDR3 is CASSLGDSLNEKLFF. For the CDR3, the DNA is TGTGCCAGCAGCTTAGGGGACAGTTTGAATGAAAAACTGTTTTTT.